The 32 T cell receptor beta chains reported below all come from one sample, sequenced in a study of radiotherapy plus CTLA-4 blockade in lung cancer. Some clones are missing from TCRdb's copy, which holds only in-frame ones; the method was immunoSEQ multiplex PCR. The sample carries 50,000 to 65,000 clones, 70% to 80% recorded once. The sequenced sample was peripheral blood, obtained from a patient treated with radiotherapy plus ipilimumab. Receptors were obtained from a human donor with non-small cell lung cancer who had a partial response to radiotherapy plus ipilimumab.

There are many counts of this clone. The chain is built from TRBV5-1 and TRBJ2-7; D may be TRBD2 (5 bases). CDR1 is SGHRS, CDR2 YFSETQ, per germline. V lost 2 bases to trimming and J lost 2 bases, with 8 bases between them. This CDR3 is built from 13 residues. For the CDR3, the DNA is TGCGCCAGCAGCTTCGGGGAAACCTACGAGCAGTACTTC. This codes for CASSFGETYEQYF. Using reference TRBV5-1 and TRBJ2-7 for the parts outside the CDR3, the full variable domain is KAGVTQTPRYLIKTRGQQVTLSCSPISGHRSVSWYQQTPGQGLQFLFEYFSETQRNKGNFPGRFSGRQFSNSRSEMNVSTLELGDSALYLCASSFGETYEQYFGPGTRLTVT.

The chain couples TRBV5-4 to TRBJ2-5, with D perhaps matching TRBD2 (5 bases). CDR1 SGHNT and CDR2 YYREEE come from the germline V gene (reference sequence). V was pared by 0 bases and J by 1 base, with 10 bases between. CDR3 length: 15 residues. In DNA, the CDR3 is TGTGCCAGCAGCTTGGCCCGGGGTCCCCAAGAGACCCAGTACTTC. Translation: CASSLARGPQETQYF.

The CDR3 nucleotides read TGTGCCAGCAACTCGGGACTAGCGGGGGGGACTGAGCAGTTCTTC. Translated: CASNSGLAGGTEQFF. The gene calls are TRBV6-6 and TRBJ2-1, with TRBD2 matching 16 bases. The CDR3 has 15 amino acids. Trimming took 7 bases from V and 9 from J; bases not matched to a gene: 6. Germline loops: CDR1 MNHNY, CDR2 SVGAGI (reference sequence).

This clone was seen more than once but under ten times. The chain has TRBV28 and TRBJ1-1, with D perhaps TRBD1 (6 bases). Germline V lookup: CDR1 MDHEN, CDR2 SYDVKM. V was cut by 6 bases and J by 8 bases, with 16 bases left in between. This CDR3 has 13 residues. CDR3 coding DNA: TGTGCCAGCAGGCCCCCAACAGGGACCGAAGCTTTCTTT. This sequence encodes CASRPPTGTEAFF.

V usage is TRBV18 and J usage is TRBJ1-2; 8 bases fit TRBD1. Germline V lookup: CDR1 KGHSH, CDR2 LQKENI. This CDR3 contains 16 residues. Trimming took 2 bases from V and 4 from J; bases not matched to a gene: 9. CDR3 sequence (DNA): TGTGCCAGCTCACCAAATATGGGACAGGAGACCTATGGCTACACCTTC. It encodes CASSPNMGQETYGYTF.

This sequence joins TRBV6-1 and TRBJ2-1, with D possibly TRBD1 on 7 matching bases. The germline V gene encodes CDR1 MNHNS and CDR2 SASEGT. CDR3 length equals 11 residues. Trimming took 9 bases from V and 8 from J, leaving 11 bases between them. The CDR3 spells CARQGRHEQFF. In DNA form, the CDR3 reads TGTGCCAGACAGGGGAGGCATGAGCAGTTCTTC.

The V and J genes are TRBV11-3 and TRBJ2-2; 8 nucleotides line up with TRBD2. The trim removed 1 base at V and 6 bases at J, leaving 4 bases unmatched. The CDR3 is made up of 15 amino acids. Germline CDR1 reads SGHNT; CDR2 reads YENEEA. CDR3 in DNA: TGTGCCAGCAGCTTAGGCGGGGGGACGTCCGGGGAGCTGTTTTTT. Its translation is CASSLGGGTSGELFF.

The chain recombines TRBV7-3 with TRBJ2-3; maybe TRBD2 (5 bases). Germline-derived CDR1 and CDR2 are SGHTA and FQGTGA. V dropped 1 base and J dropped 1 base, with 6 bases sitting between them. The CDR3 spans 14 residues. This chain's CDR3 is CASSLNGGTDTQYF. The CDR3 nucleotides read TGTGCCAGCAGCTTAAACGGGGGCACAGATACGCAGTATTTT.

The gene calls are TRBV7-8 and TRBJ2-7; 7 nucleotides align to TRBD1. This CDR3 is built from 15 residues. Germline loops: CDR1 SGHVS, CDR2 FQNEAQ. V dropped 1 base and J dropped 0; count of bases not matched to a gene: 3. The CDR3 here is CASSLGQGHSYEQYF. The CDR3 DNA is TGTGCCAGCAGCTTAGGACAGGGTCACTCCTACGAGCAGTACTTC.

This rearrangement joins TRBV4-3 to TRBJ1-3; weak D call: TRBD1 (6 bases). The germline V gene encodes CDR1 LGHNA and CDR2 YSLEER. The CDR3 contains 14 residues. V lost 4 bases, J lost 4 bases, and 11 bases lay in between. CDR3 loop: CASSPRGSGNTIYF. The CDR3, as DNA: TGCGCCAGCAGCCCCAGGGGTTCCGGAAACACCATATATTTT.

This clone was counted only a few times. This rearrangement joins TRBV5-4 to TRBJ2-2; 10 nucleotides line up with TRBD1. Germline CDR1 SGHNT, CDR2 YYREEE (reference sequence). The ends lost 4 bases at V and 3 bases at J; junction bases unmatched: 3. The CDR3 loop spans 15 amino acids. This CDR3 reads CASSEGTGDTGELFF. In nucleotides, the CDR3 is TGTGCCAGCAGCGAAGGGACAGGGGACACCGGGGAGCTGTTTTTT.

The chain combines TRBV6-1 with TRBJ2-3; weak D call: TRBD2 (6 bases). Germline assignment: CDR1 MNHNS and CDR2 SASEGT. Trimming removed 11 bases from V and 4 bases from J, with 13 bases in between. The CDR3 totals 12 residues. CDR3 nucleotide sequence: TGTGCCTGCGTCGGGGGTCCAGATACGCAGTATTTT. This encodes CACVGGPDTQYF.

This chain joins TRBV27 and TRBJ1-4; 10 nucleotides align to TRBD1. Germline CDR1 reads MNHEY; CDR2 reads SMNVEV (reference sequence). V lost 6 bases to trimming and J lost 5 bases; unmatched junction nucleotides: 6. CDR3 length equals 15 residues. Here the CDR3 reads CASRNPGQGNEKLFF. CDR3 coding DNA: TGTGCCAGCAGGAATCCGGGACAGGGGAATGAAAAACTGTTTTTT.

This clone was seen just once. The chain has TRBV5-5 and TRBJ2-3; no firm D call. Germline V gene data show CDR1 as SGHKS and CDR2 as YYEKEE (reference sequence). There are 15 residues in the CDR3. Trimming removed 5 bases at V and 0 bases at J, with 13 bases between. CDR3 sequence reads: CASRFQDTSTDTQYF. The CDR3 coding sequence is TGTGCCAGCAGGTTCCAAGATACTAGCACAGATACGCAGTATTTT.

This clone has a single count. The chain recombines TRBV11-2 with TRBJ1-4, with 10 bases fitting TRBD1. Germline values: CDR1 SGHAT, CDR2 FQNNGV. The CDR3 contains 17 residues. With 4 bases clipped from V and 7 bases from J, the junction kept 12 bases outside the gene matches. CDR3 in amino acids: CASSSSRDRGVGEKLFF. DNA for the CDR3: TGTGCCAGCAGCTCGTCCCGGGACAGGGGCGTCGGTGAAAAACTGTTTTTT. The whole variable domain, filled in from reference TRBV11-2 and TRBJ1-4, reads EAGVAQSPRYKIIEKRQSVAFWCNPISGHATLYWYQQILGQGPKLLIQFQNNGVVDDSQLPKDRFSAERLKGVDSTLKIQPAKLEDSAVYLCASSSSRDRGVGEKLFFGSGTQLSVL.

This chain joins TRBV5-4 and TRBJ2-6, with 8 bases that match TRBD1. Looked up from germline, CDR1 is SGHNT and CDR2 is YYREEE (reference sequence). This CDR3 has 16 amino acids. Trimming at V came to 3 bases and at J to 2 bases, leaving 4 bases not matched to a gene. Written as DNA, the CDR3 is TGTGCCAGCAGCTCCTGGACAGGGACTGGGGCCAACGTCCTGACTTTC. Amino acid sequence: CASSSWTGTGANVLTF.

V usage is TRBV7-2 and J usage is TRBJ2-5; D is possibly TRBD2 (5 bases). The V and J ends lost 5 bases and 5 bases respectively, with 18 bases between them. Looked up from germline, CDR1 is SGHTA and CDR2 is FQGNSA. The CDR3 has 15 residues. CDR3 in amino acids: CASSPQTSSGETQYF. The CDR3 DNA follows: TGTGCCAGCAGCCCACAAACTAGTTCGGGGGAGACCCAGTACTTC. The variable domain in full, with the rest retrieved from reference TRBV7-2 and TRBJ2-5, is GAGVSQSPSNKVTEKGKDVELRCDPISGHTALYWYRQSLGQGLEFLIYFQGNSAPDKSGLPSDRFSAERTGGSVSTLTIQRTQQEDSAVYLCASSPQTSSGETQYFGPGTRLLVL.

The J gene is TRBJ1-1, the V gene TRBV5-1; possible D gene TRBD1, 5 bases. Trimming left V 5 bases short and J 0 bases short, with 17 bases between. This CDR3 contains 16 residues. Germline CDR1 and CDR2: SGHRS and YFSETQ. The CDR3 reads CASRFGGGRMNTEAFF. The CDR3 DNA sequence: TGCGCCAGCAGATTCGGGGGAGGTCGAATGAACACTGAAGCTTTCTTT.

This clone was counted only a few times. The chain joins TRBV5-6 to TRBJ1-2, with D perhaps matching TRBD1 (5 bases). Germline V gene sequence: CDR1 SGHDT, CDR2 YYEEEE. Trimming cost V 4 bases and J 4 bases, with 17 bases left between them. This CDR3 has 15 amino acids. The CDR3 DNA reads as TGTGCCAGCAGCGGGTATAACGACAGAGTCTATGGCTACACCTTC. Protein: CASSGYNDRVYGYTF. The variable domain in full, completed from reference TRBV5-6 and TRBJ1-2, reads DAGVTQSPTHLIKTRGQQVTLRCSPKSGHDTVSWYQQALGQGPQFIFQYYEEEERQRGNFPDRFSGHQFPNYSSELNVNALLLGDSALYLCASSGYNDRVYGYTFGSGTRLTVV.

This clone was counted a single time. The chain employs TRBV7-2 and TRBJ1-3; 8 nucleotides align to TRBD1. V shed 4 bases, J shed 8 bases, and the junction held 4 bases outside the gene matches. Germline CDR1 reads SGHTA; CDR2 reads FQGNSA. The CDR3 spans 13 residues. The CDR3 coding sequence is TGTGCCAGCAGCTCACAGGGGGGGGACACCATATATTTT. It is translated as CASSSQGGDTIYF.

This chain connects TRBV5-8 to TRBJ2-3; TRBD1 aligns across 7 bases. The V segment lost 0 bases and the J segment 0 bases; nucleotides outside the gene matches: 1. The CDR3 loop spans 15 amino acids. Germline lookup yields CDR1 SGHTS and CDR2 YDEGEE. The CDR3 here is CASSLEGASTDTQYF. CDR3 DNA: TGTGCCAGCAGCTTGGAGGGGGCTAGCACAGATACGCAGTATTTT.

The chain employs TRBV5-6 and TRBJ2-1; 11 nucleotides agree with TRBD2. In germline, CDR1 is SGHDT, CDR2 YYEEEE. The CDR3 consists of 18 residues. Losses at the gene ends were 0 bases for V and 0 bases for J; bases not matched to a gene: 5. CDR3 amino acids: CASSLASGGTSSYNEQFF. Written as DNA, the CDR3 is TGTGCCAGCAGCTTGGCTAGCGGGGGGACGAGCTCCTACAATGAGCAGTTCTTC.

The chain links TRBV12-5 to TRBJ2-2; 7 nucleotides match TRBD1. The CDR3 loop spans 17 amino acids. CDR1 LGHNT and CDR2 FRNRAP come from the germline V gene. With V trimmed by 1 base and J by 6 bases, 11 bases remained unmatched. CDR3 region: CASGLGQGRMSAGELFF. The CDR3 DNA reads TGTGCTAGTGGTTTGGGACAGGGTAGGATGTCTGCCGGGGAGCTGTTTTTT. The full variable domain, in which reference TRBV12-5 and TRBJ2-2 provide the parts outside the CDR3, is DARVTQTPRHKVTEMGQEVTMRCQPILGHNTVFWYRQTMMQGLELLAYFRNRAPLDDSGMPKDRFSAEMPDATLATLKIQPSEPRDSAVYFCASGLGQGRMSAGELFFGEGSRLTVL.

V usage is TRBV11-1 and J usage is TRBJ1-2, with 8 bases that match TRBD1. CDR3 length: 13 amino acids. Germline lookup yields CDR1 SGHAT and CDR2 FQDESV (reference sequence). The V and J ends lost 5 bases and 8 bases, in that order; junction bases with no gene match: 7. The CDR3 bases are TGTGCCAGCAGCGCCCAGGGGGCGCAGGGCTACACCTTC. Protein product: CASSAQGAQGYTF.

In its sample, this clone was seen once. The chain carries TRBV19 and TRBJ1-2; TRBD1 matches at 9 bases. Germline values: CDR1 LNHDA, CDR2 SQIVND (reference sequence). The CDR3 spans 13 residues. V dropped 5 bases and J dropped 6; count of bases not matched to a gene: 4. Written as DNA, the CDR3 is TGTGCCAGTAGTGGACAGGGGAAGGATGGCTACACCTTC. Its protein product is CASSGQGKDGYTF.

The chain joins TRBV6-1 to TRBJ1-2; a weak D match, TRBD1 (6 bases). The CDR3 covers 13 residues. Germline V gene sequence: CDR1 MNHNS, CDR2 SASEGT. Trimming took off 3 bases at V and 8 bases at J, with 13 bases between the two ends. Here the CDR3 reads CASSEQGFNGYTF. Here the CDR3 DNA reads TGTGCCAGCAGTGAGCAGGGGTTTAACGGCTACACCTTC.

The chain has TRBV7-2 and TRBJ2-7, with D possibly TRBD2 on 5 matching bases. The CDR3 totals 13 residues. The V and J ends lost 1 base and 6 bases respectively, with 10 bases between them. Germline CDR1 SGHTA, CDR2 FQGNSA. DNA for the CDR3: TGTGCCAGCAGCTTAGGGGGAGTCGGCGAGCAGTACTTC. It codes for CASSLGGVGEQYF. The full variable domain, with the rest looked up from reference TRBV7-2 and TRBJ2-7, is GAGVSQSPSNKVTEKGKDVELRCDPISGHTALYWYRQSLGQGLEFLIYFQGNSAPDKSGLPSDRFSAERTGGSVSTLTIQRTQQEDSAVYLCASSLGGVGEQYFGPGTRLTVT.

This clone was seen once. V gene TRBV21-1 combines with J gene TRBJ2-4; TRBD2, as called in the table, went unchecked against the DNA. TRBV21-1 constitutes a pseudogene. The CDR3 loop spans 16 amino acids. The CDR3 sequence is CASSRLAGGPGNIQYF. In nucleotides, the CDR3 is TGTGCCAGCAGCAGACTAGCGGGGGGGCCGGGTAACATTCAGTACTTC.

The chain is built from TRBV5-1 and TRBJ2-7; TRBD1 agrees at 7 bases. Per germline, CDR1 SGHRS and CDR2 YFSETQ. CDR3 size: 15 residues. Trimming at V came to 3 bases and at J to 5 bases, leaving 11 bases not matched to a gene. CDR3: CASSSGRGRPHEQYF. The CDR3 DNA is TGCGCCAGCAGCTCCGGAAGGGGGCGTCCCCACGAGCAGTACTTC.

This chain uses TRBV27 with TRBJ1-6; D is unresolved. V gave up 2 bases and J gave up 0 bases, with 8 bases separating them. There are 16 residues in the CDR3. Germline V CDR1 and CDR2: MNHEY, SMNVEV (reference sequence). CDR3 protein: CASSLIWSSYNSPLHF. In DNA, the CDR3 is TGTGCCAGCAGTTTAATCTGGAGCTCCTATAATTCACCCCTCCACTTT.

J is TRBJ1-4 and V is TRBV6-6, with TRBD1 identical over 10 bases. The CDR3 runs 15 residues. Germline-derived CDR1 and CDR2 are MNHNY and SVGAGI (reference sequence). The V and J ends lost 6 bases and 5 bases, in that order; junction bases with no gene match: 6. CDR3 in DNA: TGTGCCAGCAGCCACCTGGGACAGGGGAATGAAAAACTGTTTTTT. Encoded protein: CASSHLGQGNEKLFF.

The chain has TRBV11-2 and TRBJ1-1; D is undetermined. Germline V gives CDR1 SGHAT, CDR2 FQNNGV. CDR3 length equals 15 residues. The V and J ends lost 1 base and 7 bases respectively, with 16 bases between them. CDR3 nucleotide sequence: TGTGCCAGCAGCTTAGCGGCCGTAAGAGGCCATGAAGCTTTCTTT. Translating it yields CASSLAAVRGHEAFF.